Listed below are T cell receptor beta chains from one sample, sequenced in a study of blood T cell repertoires in COVID-19. The repertoire was sequenced with immunoSEQ multiplex PCR; TCRdb's copy has only in-frame clones and lacks some. The repertoire holds roughly 110,000 clones, with around 85% as singletons. The sample comprised peripheral blood. The source is a human donor in a cohort sampled during active COVID-19. Each CDR3 is given with its conserved first and last residue. The order of the fields is J gene, V gene, clone size, D gene, CDR3 length, CDR3 DNA, CDR3 protein. D genes are given only for firm matches. A row's size may be missing; if present it is once, few, many or a size class.

J gene: TRBJ2-2; V gene: TRBV19; clone size: few; D gene: TRBD2; CDR3 length: 16; CDR3 DNA: TGTGCCAGTAGTATAATGGCTAGCGGTGCACCGGGGGAGCTGTTTTTT; CDR3 protein: CASSIMASGAPGELFF
J gene: TRBJ1-3; V gene: TRBV27; clone size: .; D gene: .; CDR3 length: 13; CDR3 DNA: TGTGCCAGCAGTTTACAGAAAGGAAACACCATATATTTT; CDR3 protein: CASSLQKGNTIYF
J gene: TRBJ1-4; V gene: TRBV4-3; clone size: few; D gene: .; CDR3 length: 16; CDR3 DNA: TGCGCCAGCAGCCAAGATTCCGGGGGGACTAATGAAAAACTGTTTTTT; CDR3 protein: CASSQDSGGTNEKLFF
J gene: TRBJ2-2; V gene: TRBV10-3; clone size: .; D gene: .; CDR3 length: 14; CDR3 DNA: TGTGCCATCAGTGCCTACAGGGCAGAGGGGGAGCTGTTTTTT; CDR3 protein: CAISAYRAEGELFF
J gene: TRBJ1-1; V gene: TRBV5-8; clone size: .; D gene: .; CDR3 length: 15; CDR3 DNA: TGTGCCAGCAGCCCCGGACAGATCATGAACACTGAAGCTTTCTTT; CDR3 protein: CASSPGQIMNTEAFF
J gene: TRBJ2-4; V gene: TRBV6-5; clone size: few; D gene: TRBD1; CDR3 length: 15; CDR3 DNA: TGTGCCAGCACCCCGGGACAGGGGCTGTCAAACATTCAGTACTTC; CDR3 protein: CASTPGQGLSNIQYF
J gene: TRBJ1-2; V gene: TRBV5-1; clone size: .; D gene: .; CDR3 length: 13; CDR3 DNA: TGCGCCAGCAGCATAACAGGGAACTATGGCTACACCTTC; CDR3 protein: CASSITGNYGYTF
J gene: TRBJ1-1; V gene: TRBV7-6; clone size: .; D gene: .; CDR3 length: 13; CDR3 DNA: TGTGCCAGCCGGGATGGCAGCCACACTGAAGCTTTCTTT; CDR3 protein: CASRDGSHTEAFF
J gene: TRBJ2-2; V gene: TRBV3-1/TRBV3-2; clone size: .; D gene: .; CDR3 length: 16; CDR3 DNA: TGTGCCAGCAGCCAAGATATGGGGGCAGCCGCCGGGGAGCTGTTTTTT; CDR3 protein: CASSQDMGAAAGELFF
J gene: TRBJ2-7; V gene: TRBV7-2; clone size: .; D gene: TRBD1; CDR3 length: 15; CDR3 DNA: TGTGCCAGCAGCACACAGGGGGCGAACTCCTACGAGCAGTACTTC; CDR3 protein: CASSTQGANSYEQYF
J gene: TRBJ2-1; V gene: TRBV7-2; clone size: .; D gene: TRBD2; CDR3 length: 15; CDR3 DNA: TGTGCCAGCAGCTTAAGGTCTAGCGGGGGGACTGAGCAGTTCTTC; CDR3 protein: CASSLRSSGGTEQFF
J gene: TRBJ1-1; V gene: TRBV16; clone size: .; D gene: .; CDR3 length: 16; CDR3 DNA: TGTGCCAGCAGCCAAAACGTTGTCGGGGGGTTCACTGAAGCTTTCTTT; CDR3 protein: CASSQNVVGGFTEAFF
J gene: TRBJ2-2; V gene: TRBV4-2; clone size: .; D gene: .; CDR3 length: 14; CDR3 DNA: TGTGCCAGCATGCGGGACCCGAACACCGGGGAGCTGTTTTTT; CDR3 protein: CASMRDPNTGELFF
J gene: TRBJ2-7; V gene: TRBV6-1; clone size: .; D gene: .; CDR3 length: 15; CDR3 DNA: TGTGCCAGCAGTGAAGCCGGGAGAAGCCTCGGCGAGCAGTACTTC; CDR3 protein: CASSEAGRSLGEQYF
J gene: TRBJ2-3; V gene: TRBV7-2; clone size: .; D gene: TRBD2; CDR3 length: 15; CDR3 DNA: TGTGCCAGCAGCTCGGGACTAGCCGGCGCAGATACGCAGTATTTT; CDR3 protein: CASSSGLAGADTQYF
J gene: TRBJ2-1; V gene: TRBV30; clone size: .; D gene: .; CDR3 length: 11; CDR3 DNA: TGTGCCTGGACTAGTGGAAGTGAGCAGTTCTTC; CDR3 protein: CAWTSGSEQFF
J gene: TRBJ1-4; V gene: TRBV7-2; clone size: .; D gene: .; CDR3 length: 16; CDR3 DNA: TGTGCCAGCAGCCTCCGGACTGGAACAACTAATGAAAAACTGTTTTTT; CDR3 protein: CASSLRTGTTNEKLFF
J gene: TRBJ1-5; V gene: TRBV11-2; clone size: .; D gene: .; CDR3 length: 15; CDR3 DNA: TGTGCCAGCAGCTTATCCCAGAATAGCAATCAGCCCCAGCATTTT; CDR3 protein: CASSLSQNSNQPQHF
J gene: TRBJ2-7; V gene: TRBV12-3/TRBV12-4; clone size: .; D gene: .; CDR3 length: 13; CDR3 DNA: TGTGCCAGCAGTTTGGGTGCGGTCTACGAGCAGTACTTC; CDR3 protein: CASSLGAVYEQYF
J gene: TRBJ2-7; V gene: TRBV19; clone size: .; D gene: TRBD2; CDR3 length: 16; CDR3 DNA: TGTGCCAGTAGTGCCGGACTAGCGGGGGGGTCCTACGAGCAGTACTTC; CDR3 protein: CASSAGLAGGSYEQYF
J gene: TRBJ1-1; V gene: TRBV4-1; clone size: once; D gene: .; CDR3 length: 15; CDR3 DNA: TGCGCCAGCAGCCAGGACCCCGAAGGGGGCACTGAAGCTTTCTTT; CDR3 protein: CASSQDPEGGTEAFF
J gene: TRBJ1-6; V gene: TRBV7-2; clone size: .; D gene: .; CDR3 length: 15; CDR3 DNA: TGTGCCAGCAGCCCCCCTAGACAGCGTAATTCACCCCTCCACTTT; CDR3 protein: CASSPPRQRNSPLHF
J gene: TRBJ2-7; V gene: TRBV2; clone size: .; D gene: .; CDR3 length: 14; CDR3 DNA: TGTGCCAGCGGGGCGTTGCTCTCGACCTACGAGCAGTACTTC; CDR3 protein: CASGALLSTYEQYF
J gene: TRBJ2-1; V gene: TRBV15; clone size: .; D gene: .; CDR3 length: 15; CDR3 DNA: TGTGCCACCAGCAGAGGGGGCTCAGGTGGGAATGAGCAGTTCTTC; CDR3 protein: CATSRGGSGGNEQFF
J gene: TRBJ1-2; V gene: TRBV2; clone size: .; D gene: .; CDR3 length: 14; CDR3 DNA: TGTGCCAGCAGCCCCCAGGGGTGGGACTATGGCTACACCTTC; CDR3 protein: CASSPQGWDYGYTF
J gene: TRBJ2-2; V gene: TRBV9; clone size: .; D gene: TRBD2; CDR3 length: 18; CDR3 DNA: TGTGCCAGCAGCCCCCGACTAGCGGGGGGCCATAACACCGGGGAGCTGTTTTTT; CDR3 protein: CASSPRLAGGHNTGELFF
J gene: TRBJ2-1; V gene: TRBV19; clone size: .; D gene: .; CDR3 length: 16; CDR3 DNA: TGTGCCAGTAGTGCCCCTCAGGGGCGGGGGTACAATGAGCAGTTCTTC; CDR3 protein: CASSAPQGRGYNEQFF
J gene: TRBJ2-1; V gene: TRBV14; clone size: once; D gene: TRBD1; CDR3 length: 18; CDR3 DNA: TGTGCCAGCAGCCGCCTTCCTCCCGGGACAGGGAGGGACAATGAGCAGTTCTTC; CDR3 protein: CASSRLPPGTGRDNEQFF
J gene: TRBJ1-5; V gene: TRBV4-3; clone size: .; D gene: .; CDR3 length: 15; CDR3 DNA: TGCGCCAGCAGCCAAGCGATTGGGGGGAATCAGCCCCAGCATTTT; CDR3 protein: CASSQAIGGNQPQHF
J gene: TRBJ2-7; V gene: TRBV18; clone size: .; D gene: .; CDR3 length: 16; CDR3 DNA: TGTGCCAGCTCACTTTCCCCCGACAGAGGAAGCTACGAGCAGTACTTC; CDR3 protein: CASSLSPDRGSYEQYF
J gene: TRBJ1-6; V gene: TRBV2; clone size: .; D gene: .; CDR3 length: 15; CDR3 DNA: TGTGCCAGCACGAGGCAGGGGTGGGGTAATTCACCCCTCCACTTT; CDR3 protein: CASTRQGWGNSPLHF
J gene: TRBJ2-7; V gene: TRBV6-5; clone size: .; D gene: TRBD1; CDR3 length: 15; CDR3 DNA: TGTGCCAGCAGTTACTCCGGGACAGGGGGTTACGAGCAGTACTTC; CDR3 protein: CASSYSGTGGYEQYF
J gene: TRBJ1-2; V gene: TRBV12-3/TRBV12-4; clone size: .; D gene: TRBD1; CDR3 length: 12; CDR3 DNA: TGTGCCACCAGTGGACAGGGAGAAGGCTACACCTTC; CDR3 protein: CATSGQGEGYTF
J gene: TRBJ2-1; V gene: TRBV5-1; clone size: .; D gene: TRBD1; CDR3 length: 15; CDR3 DNA: TGCGCCAGCAGCCAAGGGGGCAGGGACTACAATGAGCAGTTCTTC; CDR3 protein: CASSQGGRDYNEQFF
J gene: TRBJ2-3; V gene: TRBV4-1; clone size: .; D gene: .; CDR3 length: 14; CDR3 DNA: TGCGCCAGCAGCCAAGTGGGGGCCTCAGATACGCAGTATTTT; CDR3 protein: CASSQVGASDTQYF
J gene: TRBJ1-1; V gene: TRBV28; clone size: .; D gene: .; CDR3 length: 18; CDR3 DNA: TGTGCCAGCAGGTCCGACGTGGGGGCAGGGGTGAGGCTCACTGAAGCTTTCTTT; CDR3 protein: CASRSDVGAGVRLTEAFF
J gene: TRBJ1-1; V gene: TRBV11-2; clone size: .; D gene: .; CDR3 length: 17; CDR3 DNA: TGTGCCAGCAGCCACCCAGGAAGAGCCACCATGAACACTGAAGCTTTCTTT; CDR3 protein: CASSHPGRATMNTEAFF
J gene: TRBJ1-1; V gene: TRBV3-1/TRBV3-2; clone size: .; D gene: .; CDR3 length: 16; CDR3 DNA: TGTGCCAGCAGCCCCGCCCCGGGGGGAGGGAACACTGAAGCTTTCTTT; CDR3 protein: CASSPAPGGGNTEAFF
J gene: TRBJ1-5; V gene: TRBV6-5; clone size: .; D gene: .; CDR3 length: 12; CDR3 DNA: TGTGCCAGCATTTGCGAGGTCCGGCCCCAGCATTTT; CDR3 protein: CASICEVRPQHF
J gene: TRBJ2-2; V gene: TRBV5-4; clone size: .; D gene: TRBD2; CDR3 length: 14; CDR3 DNA: TGTGCCAGCAGCTTGCGGGGAGGGACCGGGGAGCTGTTTTTT; CDR3 protein: CASSLRGGTGELFF
J gene: TRBJ2-7; V gene: TRBV5-1; clone size: .; D gene: TRBD1; CDR3 length: 17; CDR3 DNA: TGCGCCAGCAGCTTGCTGGCCCCGGGACAGGGACCCTACGAGCAGTACTTC; CDR3 protein: CASSLLAPGQGPYEQYF
J gene: TRBJ1-1; V gene: TRBV10-3; clone size: .; D gene: .; CDR3 length: 14; CDR3 DNA: TGTGCCATCAGTGCAGGGGAGGGGGACACTGAAGCTTTCTTT; CDR3 protein: CAISAGEGDTEAFF
J gene: TRBJ2-7; V gene: TRBV30; clone size: .; D gene: TRBD2; CDR3 length: 13; CDR3 DNA: TGTGCCCGTTCGGGGGGGAGATCCTACGAGCAGTACTTC; CDR3 protein: CARSGGRSYEQYF
J gene: TRBJ1-2; V gene: TRBV7-9; clone size: .; D gene: .; CDR3 length: 14; CDR3 DNA: TGTGCCAGCACCCAGGACAGATCGAACTATGGCTACACCTTC; CDR3 protein: CASTQDRSNYGYTF